The rows below give T cell receptor beta chains drawn from one sample of a study of T cell responses to AZD1222 COVID-19 vaccine. TCRdb's copy holds only in-frame clones and misses some; the assay was immunoSEQ multiplex PCR. The profile covers about 110,000 clones, with roughly 93% appearing a single time and about 3% taken by the ten largest. Sequenced here: peripheral blood, sampled 28 days after the second AZD1222 dose. All receptors derive from an adult who received the AZD1222 COVID-19 vaccine. The CDR3 runs from the conserved cysteine through the conserved F or W.

V gene	J gene	CDR3 length	CDR3 protein
TRBV5-4	TRBJ2-2	15	CASSLGTGVTGELFF
TRBV2	TRBJ1-6	11	CASSPQNHRVF
TRBV5-6	TRBJ1-3	14	CASSPLVSGNTIYF
TRBV5-1	TRBJ1-6	15	CASSLAWDGGSPLHF
TRBV28	TRBJ1-6	18	CASSSYRGRGSYNSPLHF
TRBV7-8	TRBJ2-2	15	CASSVLTREPGELFF
TRBV27	TRBJ2-7	14	CASSRDRVFDEQYF
TRBV13	TRBJ1-2	14	CASSLSDTNYGYTF
TRBV5-1	TRBJ2-5	12	CASSTQQETQYF
TRBV28	TRBJ1-2	13	CASSTLGGYGYTF
TRBV18	TRBJ2-5	18	CASSPSGTSGGHQETQYF
TRBV3-1/TRBV3-2	TRBJ1-1	15	CASSSRDRANTEAFF
TRBV27	TRBJ2-6	16	CASTDSWGTGANVLTF
TRBV6-5	TRBJ1-1	15	CASSLHRGRGTEAFF
TRBV3-1/TRBV3-2	TRBJ2-3	16	CASSQVLAGGTDTQYF
TRBV11-2	TRBJ1-6	16	CASSLQIPVGGSPLHF
TRBV19	TRBJ2-5	14	CASSIRFLEETQYF
TRBV7-9	TRBJ1-2	16	CASSLRASDKDYGYTF
TRBV4-1	TRBJ2-3	17	CASSQDRGHFSTDTQYF
TRBV10-2	TRBJ1-5	14	CASSPTGGNQPQHF
TRBV5-1	TRBJ2-3	15	CASSLEAGGPNTQYF
TRBV10-3	TRBJ2-2	15	CAISMKGPNTGELFF
TRBV12-2	TRBJ1-1	14	CASRFLRGGPEAFF
TRBV16	TRBJ2-7	13	CASSQSSSYEQYF
TRBV7-8	TRBJ1-2	15	CASSFSRLGGGGYTF
TRBV6-1	TRBJ2-2	15	CASSEIRTGGRELFF
TRBV9	TRBJ2-3	21	CASSPRGTSGRVGVGRDTQYF
TRBV12-3/TRBV12-4	TRBJ1-2	13	CASGIRGQGVYTF
TRBV29-1	TRBJ1-5	13	CSVGTGGNQPQHF
TRBV5-6	TRBJ2-3	16	CASSSRTGPSTDTQYF
TRBV6-1	TRBJ2-5	14	CASRGTGMGETQYF
TRBV5-4	TRBJ2-7	14	CASSLAVPGTKQYF
TRBV7-9	TRBJ2-7	13	CASSTGGENEQYF
TRBV7-9	TRBJ1-2	14	CASSFDRDSSGYTF
TRBV7-6	TRBJ1-2	15	CASSLAPAVQNGYTF
TRBV5-1	TRBJ1-6	14	CASSYGQTNSPLHF
TRBV14	TRBJ2-5	17	CASSQEGWLAGEETQYF
TRBV7-2	TRBJ1-5	15	CASSYETVSNQPQHF
TRBV15	TRBJ2-7	13	CAISPGTGYEQYF
TRBV3-1/TRBV3-2	TRBJ2-6	16	CASSQGGRSGANVLTF
TRBV12-3/TRBV12-4	TRBJ1-1	12	CASSADSTEAFF
TRBV27	TRBJ2-3	13	CASSLMSGGHPDF
TRBV13	TRBJ2-1	15	CASSFTPQGGHEQFF
TRBV5-1	TRBJ1-2	12	CASGPLGGGYTF
TRBV24-1	TRBJ2-5	13	CATSVTGQATQYF
TRBV5-1	TRBJ2-6	17	CASSLRGRGSGANVLTF
TRBV9	TRBJ2-5	11	CASSTGETQYF
TRBV7-8	TRBJ2-6	15	CASSSRGPGANVLTF
TRBV6-5	TRBJ1-3	16	CASSWGRESSGNTIYF